This T cell receptor (beta chain) is drawn from a study of blood T cells in healthy people across ages. With a J-beta primer mix and a sample-barcoded 5' primer, a second PCR ran roughly 6 to 11 cycles. MiXCR, applied by TCRdb to the 5' RACE reads, yields one record per CDR3 protein. The repertoire includes about 1.8 million distinct CDR3 sequences, 49% of them detected once, and around 2.1% sits in the top ten. Healthy Caucasians from Russia aged roughly 6 to 90 served as donors. PBMCs were isolated at a quantity of at least 7 million per sample. Germline V gene lookup returns CDR1 LNHNV and CDR2 YYDKDF (reference sequence). This CDR3 is built from 15 residues.

This clonotype was obtained from a woman between 40 and 55 years old in good health. What was sequenced was blood. V and J are TRBV15 and TRBJ2-4; 7 bases agree with TRBD2. The end of the DNA fits TRBJ2-7 better, so the J call may be wrong. The CDR3 loop is CATSRDSGGPYEQYF. CDR3 DNA sequence: TGTGCCACCAGCAGGGATTCGGGGGGTCCCTACGAGCAGTACTTC.